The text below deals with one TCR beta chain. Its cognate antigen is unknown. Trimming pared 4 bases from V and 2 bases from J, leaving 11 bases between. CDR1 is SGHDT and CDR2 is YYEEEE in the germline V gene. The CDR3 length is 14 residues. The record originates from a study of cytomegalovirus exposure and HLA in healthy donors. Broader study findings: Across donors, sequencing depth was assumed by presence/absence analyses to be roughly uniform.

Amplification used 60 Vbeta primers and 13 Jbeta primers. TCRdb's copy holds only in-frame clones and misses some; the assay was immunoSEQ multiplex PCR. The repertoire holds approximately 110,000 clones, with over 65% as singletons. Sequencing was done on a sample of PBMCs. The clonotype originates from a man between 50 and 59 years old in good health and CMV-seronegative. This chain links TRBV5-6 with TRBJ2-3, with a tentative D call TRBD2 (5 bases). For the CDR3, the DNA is TGTGCCAGCAGCCGGGGTGGGTACACAGATACGCAGTATTTT. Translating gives CASSRGGYTDTQYF.